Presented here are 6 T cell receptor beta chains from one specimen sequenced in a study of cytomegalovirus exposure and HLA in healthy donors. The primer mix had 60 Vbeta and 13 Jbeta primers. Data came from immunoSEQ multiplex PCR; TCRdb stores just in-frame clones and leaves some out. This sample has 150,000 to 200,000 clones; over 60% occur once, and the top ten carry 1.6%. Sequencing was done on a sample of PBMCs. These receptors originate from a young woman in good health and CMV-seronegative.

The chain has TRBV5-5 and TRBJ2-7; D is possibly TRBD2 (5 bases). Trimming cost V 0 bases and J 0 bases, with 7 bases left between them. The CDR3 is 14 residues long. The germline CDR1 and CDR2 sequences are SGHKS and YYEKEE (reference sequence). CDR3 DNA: TGTGCCAGCAGCTTGGCCACTAGCTCCTACGAGCAGTACTTC. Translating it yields CASSLATSSYEQYF.

CDR3 bases: TGCGCCAGCAGCCAAGGTTTTTTCGCACTGGTTCCCGAAGCTTTCTTT. Amino acid sequence: CASSQGFFALVPEAFF. V gene TRBV4-1 combines with J gene TRBJ1-1; D ambiguous. The germline CDR1 and CDR2 sequences are MGHRA and YSYEKL. There are 16 residues in the CDR3. Trimming took 1 base from V and 8 from J, leaving 20 bases between them.

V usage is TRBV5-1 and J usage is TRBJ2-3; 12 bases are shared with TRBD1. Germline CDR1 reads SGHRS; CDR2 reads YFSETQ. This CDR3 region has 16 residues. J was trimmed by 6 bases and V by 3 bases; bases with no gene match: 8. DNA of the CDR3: TGCGCCAGCAGCTCGTCCGGGACAGGGGGCTCGGATACGCAGTATTTT. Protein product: CASSSSGTGGSDTQYF.

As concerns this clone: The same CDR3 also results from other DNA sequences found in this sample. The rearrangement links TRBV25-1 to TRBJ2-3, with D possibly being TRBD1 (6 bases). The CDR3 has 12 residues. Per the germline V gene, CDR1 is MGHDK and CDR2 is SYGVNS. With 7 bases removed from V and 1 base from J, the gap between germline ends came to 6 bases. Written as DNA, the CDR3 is TGTGCCAGCAACAGGGGCACAGATACGCAGTATTTT. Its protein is CASNRGTDTQYF.

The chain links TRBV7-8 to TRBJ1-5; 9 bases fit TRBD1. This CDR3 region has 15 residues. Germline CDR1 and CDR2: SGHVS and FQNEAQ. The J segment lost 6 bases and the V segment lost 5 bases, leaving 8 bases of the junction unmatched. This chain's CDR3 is CASSQSRQGGQPQHF. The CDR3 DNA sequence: TGTGCCAGCAGCCAAAGTCGACAGGGGGGTCAGCCCCAGCATTTT.

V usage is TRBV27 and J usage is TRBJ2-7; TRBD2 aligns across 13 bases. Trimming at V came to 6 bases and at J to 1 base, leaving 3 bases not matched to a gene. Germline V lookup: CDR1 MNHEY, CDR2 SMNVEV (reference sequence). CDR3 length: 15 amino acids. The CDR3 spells CASRRTSGSSYEQYF. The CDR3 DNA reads TGTGCCAGCAGAAGGACTAGCGGGAGTTCCTACGAGCAGTACTTC.